Here is one T cell receptor (beta chain) with its context. Its antigen is still unknown. Base qualities are not recorded, but no much larger clone differs from it by a single base. From cysteine to phenylalanine, the CDR3 is 15 amino acids long. The kept DNA is CDR3 alone, 45 bases in frame from the first base. CDR1 MDHEN and CDR2 SYDVKM were looked up in the germline V gene. Relative to germline, V is missing 6 bases and J is missing 4 bases, with 9 bases of the junction outside any gene match. Library preparation used 5' RACE. The sequencer listed for this sample is Illumina HiSeq 2500. The second PCR ran for about 6 to 12 cycles and used a J-beta primer mix along with a sample-barcoded 5' primer. A template-switch 5' adaptor carrying 12 random nucleotides introduced a unique molecular identifier onto each TCR beta cDNA molecule. Each sample yielded at least 3 million CDR3-containing paired-end reads. All of the RNA was converted into first-strand cDNA using the Mint cDNA synthesis kit, with a TRBC-specific oligonucleotide serving as the primer. After uracil-DNA glycosylase treatment, a first 18-cycle PCR used universal primers M1SS and BC2_uni_R on all cDNA. Per the authors' processing: Each sample was normalized by randomly selecting 1 million high-quality reads, each carrying a distinct molecular identifier. Instead of being binned into consensus sequences, reads that shared molecular identifiers were thrown out. MiTCR, with a Q25 quality threshold and the strictest error-elimination algorithm, was used for CDR3 identification, clonotype clustering and error correction. A nonparametric unseen species model with Euler transformation was used to estimate lower-bound total TCR beta diversity. TCRdb redid the processing of the public reads, applying fastp at Q25 and MiXCR, and retained in-frame beta chains. Each CDR3 protein appears once, grouped with its most common genes and DNA. The V and J calls follow TCRdb's processing rather than the paper's. Counted in this sample were about 540,000 distinct CDR3 sequences; less than 25% of them appeared once. The ten top clones hold roughly 9.4% of the sample.

The donors were around 39 Caucasian individuals from Russia, aged roughly 6 to 90 years, who were systemically healthy. About 10 milliliters of peripheral blood were drawn from each donor into EDTA-treated Vacutainer tubes. PBMCs were isolated by Ficoll-Paque density-gradient centrifugation, with at least 6.5 million obtained per sample. Total RNA, at least 6 micrograms per sample, was extracted from PBMCs with Trizol reagent. Naive CD45RAhigh/CD27high T cell percentages were measured by flow cytometry on a PBMC aliquot from every donor. This entry belongs to a study of blood T cells in healthy people across ages (dated by TCRdb to between 2014 and 2016). With regard to the full study: Template switching captured roughly one uniquely barcoded TCR beta cDNA molecule per two T cells in model experiments. The donors were split into four age groups: young (average about 15 years), middle-aged (roughly 42), aged (62) and long-lived (approximately 80). Two additional independent replicas of 1 million unique cDNA reads from the same blood draw were analyzed for two donors (one aged 18 to 29 and one aged 80 or older). Age-related changes in TCR beta repertoire diversity were measured in the study by deep sequencing normalized with unique cDNA molecular identifiers.

General conclusions and limits of the study: Compared with the aged group, more naive CD4+ T cells, fewer expanded clones and increased TCR diversity were shown by the long-lived group, suggesting age selection. Because profiling used bulk unsorted PBMCs, naive and antigen-experienced compartments could not be compared conclusively. There was a strong correlation between observed TCR beta diversity and the percentage of naive T cells measured by flow cytometry. Observed TCR beta diversity per million T cells fell roughly linearly with age, and a significant reduction was already apparent by age around 40. Donor CMV infection status was unknown, potentially confounding age-related changes in expanded clonotypes. Estimates of total diversity based on one million sequenced T cells were considered lower bounds and underestimates.

The same data also went into a second study, on T cells of mothers and their children. According to the second study: Nine systemically healthy Caucasian individuals served as donors, namely three mothers together with their six children. cDNA synthesis used all of the extracted RNA, with 1.5 ug of RNA in each 15 ul reaction. Sample barcodes and 2-4 random nucleotides were added via the M1S primer in the second PCR. Over 8 million TCR beta CDR3 reads were obtained for each mother, and 2.5 million to 3.5 million reads were obtained for each child. Thymic selection similarly shapes TCR recombination output in related and unrelated pairs, with minor effect from inherited differences. Normalized repertoire overlap in related mother-child pairs was always slightly higher than in unrelated mother-child pairs, but the difference was never significant. With a sensitivity of roughly 93 clones per million clonotypes, no persistent microchimeric T cell clones were detected. In the study, deep NGS was used to compare the TCR beta repertoires of mothers and children, and features distinguishing related mother-child pairs from unrelated individuals were sought. On average, the children were approximately 11 +/- 4 years old, while the mothers were around 42 +/- 4 years old. After adapters were ligated using NEBNext reagents, the libraries underwent 100+100 nt paired-end sequencing on an Illumina HiSeq 2000. To avoid cross-contamination, the mother libraries and the child libraries were prepared a month apart and sequenced in separate runs. For each donor, somewhere between roughly 450,000 and 2,100,000 distinct TCR beta clonotypes were identified. Naive TCR beta clonotypes were estimated from low-frequency clonotypes matched to each donor's FACS-determined naive share, without sorting.

This TCR was sampled from a boy between 5 and 17 years old in good health. Input material: blood. The sequence is built from TRBV28 and TRBJ2-5, with 9 central nucleotides matching TRBD2. The DNA reads TGTGCCAGCAGGCGGGGGGGGATACCCTTAGAGACCCAGTACTTC. Its protein product is CASRRGGIPLETQYF. With the rest looked up from the reference TRBV28 and TRBJ2-5 genes rather than sequenced, the full variable domain is DVKVTQSSRYLVKRTGEKVFLECVQDMDHENMFWYRQDPGLGLRLIYFSYDVKMKEKGDIPEGYSVSREKKERFSLILESASTNQTSMYLCASRRGGIPLETQYFGPGTRLLVL.